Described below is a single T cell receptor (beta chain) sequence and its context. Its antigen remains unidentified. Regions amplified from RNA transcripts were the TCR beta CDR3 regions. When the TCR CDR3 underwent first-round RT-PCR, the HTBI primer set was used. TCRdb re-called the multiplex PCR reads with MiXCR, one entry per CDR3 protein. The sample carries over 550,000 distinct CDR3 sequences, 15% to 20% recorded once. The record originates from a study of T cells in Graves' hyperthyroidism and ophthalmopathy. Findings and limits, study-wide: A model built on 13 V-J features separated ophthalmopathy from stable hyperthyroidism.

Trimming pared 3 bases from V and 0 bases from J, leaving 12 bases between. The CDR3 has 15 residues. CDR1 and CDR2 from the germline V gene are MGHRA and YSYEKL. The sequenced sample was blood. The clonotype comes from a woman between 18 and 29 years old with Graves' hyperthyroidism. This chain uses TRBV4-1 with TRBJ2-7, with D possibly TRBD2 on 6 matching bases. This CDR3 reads CASSQGEVGSYEQYF. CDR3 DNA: TGCGCCAGCAGCCAGGGGGAGGTTGGCTCCTACGAGCAGTACTTC.